Below, 10 T cell receptor beta chains from the same sample are listed, as sequenced in a study of T cell responses to AZD1222 COVID-19 vaccine. Repertoires were generated with immunoSEQ multiplex PCR, while TCRdb's copy carries only in-frame clones and drops some. Found here are tens of thousands of clones, roughly four fifths of them singletons; the top ten hold over 5%. The sample consisted of peripheral blood, taken on day 0 of AZD1222 vaccination. The origin of the receptors is an adult in good health.

The chain links TRBV5-1 to TRBJ1-6; D remains unclear. From germline, CDR1 is SGHRS and CDR2 YFSETQ. The CDR3 is 12 amino acids. The V end lost 0 bases, the J end lost 7 bases, and 2 bases lay between the germline ends. The CDR3 DNA reads as TGCGCCAGCAGCTTGGGAAATTCACCCCTCCACTTT. Protein: CASSLGNSPLHF.

The chain couples TRBV14 to TRBJ1-2; the D gene is possibly TRBD1 (6 bases). This CDR3 region has 12 residues. V was cut by 4 bases and J by 8 bases, with 11 bases left in between. Germline CDR1 reads SGHDN; CDR2 reads FVKESK. The CDR3 region has the DNA TGTGCCAGCAGCCTCCGGGGGCTCGGCTACACCTTC. Its protein product is CASSLRGLGYTF.

The chain uses TRBV6-5 and TRBJ2-3; D might be TRBD2 (6 bases). The CDR3 covers 15 residues. Germline lookup yields CDR1 MNHEY and CDR2 SVGAGI. V was trimmed by 0 bases and J by 5 bases, leaving 12 bases between them. The CDR3 DNA sequence: TGTGCCAGCAGTTACTCGAGAGGGGAGGTAGATACGCAGTATTTT. Protein product: CASSYSRGEVDTQYF.

This clone was seen a single time. The CDR3 here is CASRTAPGSYGYTF. The CDR3 DNA sequence: TGTGCCAGCAGAACTGCTCCGGGCTCCTATGGCTACACCTTC. J is TRBJ1-2 and V is TRBV6-5; D uncertain. Germline V lookup: CDR1 MNHEY, CDR2 SVGAGI. Trimming took 6 bases from V and 4 from J, leaving 15 bases between them. The CDR3 has 14 amino acids.

In the case of this clone: Other DNA variants within this sample encode the same CDR3. The chain recombines TRBV27 with TRBJ1-5; D ambiguous. Trimming left V 4 bases short and J 3 bases short, with 7 bases between. The CDR3 spans 13 residues. Germline V lookup: CDR1 MNHEY, CDR2 SMNVEV (reference sequence). This CDR3 reads CASSSGLNQPQHF. DNA of the CDR3: TGTGCCAGCAGTTCGGGTCTCAATCAGCCCCAGCATTTT.

V gene TRBV2 combines with J gene TRBJ2-1; possible D gene TRBD2, 5 bases. This CDR3 region has 16 residues. Looked up from germline, CDR1 is SNHLY and CDR2 is FYNNEI. Trimming shortened V by 4 bases and J by 4 bases, and 17 bases separated the two germline ends. CDR3 region: CASSVGVQGGYNEQFF. As DNA, the CDR3 is TGTGCCAGCAGTGTCGGGGTGCAAGGTGGATACAATGAGCAGTTCTTC.

The chain employs TRBV6-2 or TRBV6-3 and TRBJ2-7, with D maybe TRBD2 (5 bases). V was shortened by 2 bases and J by 9 bases, with 14 bases between the two germline ends. The CDR3 spans 13 residues. Germline-derived CDR1 and CDR2 are MNHEY and SVGEGT. Here the CDR3 reads CASSYLYGERQYF. In nucleotides, the CDR3 is TGTGCCAGCAGTTACCTGTACGGGGAGAGGCAGTACTTC.

The rearrangement uses TRBV7-2 and TRBJ2-7; TRBD2 agrees at 8 bases. Per germline, CDR1 SGHTA and CDR2 FQGNSA. CDR3 length: 14 residues. The junction had 5 bases not matched to a gene; V was cut back by 2 bases and J by 5 bases. DNA of the CDR3: TGTGCCAGCAGCTTATCTCGGGGGGGCGACGAGCAGTACTTC. This encodes CASSLSRGGDEQYF.

The V gene is TRBV6-2 or TRBV6-3, the J gene TRBJ2-3; D not resolved. The CDR3 totals 11 residues. In germline, CDR1 is MNHEY, CDR2 SVGEGT. Trimming stripped 5 bases from V and 4 bases from J, with 4 bases between. CDR3 sequence: CASSRADTQYF. CDR3 DNA: TGTGCCAGCAGTAGAGCAGATACGCAGTATTTT.

The chain is built from TRBV5-1 and TRBJ2-7; 11 nucleotides align to TRBD2. Germline values: CDR1 SGHRS, CDR2 YFSETQ. The CDR3 extends over 13 amino acids. The V gene end was trimmed by 7 bases and the J gene end by 3 bases; junction bases not matched to a gene: 3. DNA of the CDR3: TGCGCCAGCGGACTAGCGGGCAACTACGAGCAGTACTTC. Its protein product is CASGLAGNYEQYF. The complete variable domain, with remaining parts taken from reference TRBV5-1 and TRBJ2-7, reads KAGVTQTPRYLIKTRGQQVTLSCSPISGHRSVSWYQQTPGQGLQFLFEYFSETQRNKGNFPGRFSGRQFSNSRSEMNVSTLELGDSALYLCASGLAGNYEQYFGPGTRLTVT.